Shown below are 28 T cell receptor beta chains from a single sample sequenced in a study of OX40 agonist ivuxolimab in advanced cancers. Sequencing was performed with immunoSEQ multiplex PCR; in TCRdb, only in-frame clones are kept and a portion is missing. The sample consists of some 99,000 clones, around 88% of them appearing once. The sequencing used CD4+ or CD8+ T cells sorted from blood, collected in a trial of the OX40 agonist ivuxolimab. The receptors stem from an adult with an advanced solid tumor such as melanoma, head and neck, liver or kidney cancer.

The chain's CDR3 is CASSQRGLADTQYF. The CDR3 region has the DNA TGTGCCAGCAGTCAGCGGGGTCTAGCAGATACGCAGTATTTT. The rearrangement links TRBV6-1 to TRBJ2-3, with TRBD2 identical over 7 bases. This CDR3 contains 14 residues. From germline, CDR1 is MNHNS and CDR2 SASEGT. Trimming removed 5 bases from V and 4 bases from J; junction bases left unmatched: 6.

The V gene is TRBV5-8, the J gene TRBJ1-1; D uncertain. Germline CDR1 reads SGHTS; CDR2 reads YDEGEE. Trimming stripped 0 bases from V and 6 bases from J, with 3 bases between. The CDR3 extends over 11 amino acids. CDR3 DNA: TGTGCCAGCAGCTTGGGCCCTGAAGCTTTCTTT. It is translated as CASSLGPEAFF.

V usage is TRBV7-8 and J usage is TRBJ2-4, with D hard to call. CDR3 length: 14 residues. Germline V lookup: CDR1 SGHVS, CDR2 FQNEAQ. Trimming left V 5 bases short and J 0 bases short, with 8 bases between. CDR3 amino acids: CASSPLGAKNIQYF. Written as DNA, the CDR3 is TGTGCCAGCAGCCCTTTGGGAGCCAAAAACATTCAGTACTTC.

Regarding this clone: This CDR3 fails to terminate in the conserved phenylalanine or tryptophan, so it likely reflects a read error. The CDR3 is CASSWGPLRRSPLHL. CDR3 DNA: TGTGCCAGCAGCTGGGGACCGCTCCGAAGGTCACCCCTCCACCTT. The V gene is TRBV5-6, the J gene TRBJ1-6; a possible D gene is TRBD1 (5 bases). The V end was cut by 3 bases, the J end by 10 bases, with 17 bases between. CDR1 and CDR2 from the germline V gene are SGHDT and YYEEEE. The CDR3 loop spans 15 amino acids.

The chain has TRBV11-3 and TRBJ2-1, with 8 bases matching TRBD2. Per germline, CDR1 SGHNT and CDR2 YENEEA. Trimming removed 5 bases from V and 14 bases from J; junction bases left unmatched: 14. The CDR3 contains 14 residues. The CDR3 nucleotides read TGTGCCAGCAGCCCTAGCACCAGCGGGGGACCGAAGTTCTTC. This encodes CASSPSTSGGPKFF.

The chain uses TRBV7-9 and TRBJ2-7; D is uncertain. Per the germline V gene, CDR1 is SEHNR and CDR2 is FQNEAQ (reference sequence). Trimming took off 5 bases at V and 3 bases at J, with 8 bases between the two ends. The CDR3 is made up of 12 amino acids. CDR3 sequence reads: CASSRVVYEQYF. The CDR3 coding sequence is TGTGCCAGCAGCCGGGTTGTCTACGAGCAGTACTTC.

The chain couples TRBV18 to TRBJ1-5; 8 bases fit TRBD1. The trim removed 6 bases at V and 9 bases at J, leaving 7 bases unmatched. This CDR3 comprises 13 residues. Germline V CDR1 and CDR2: KGHSH, LQKENI. The DNA of the CDR3 is TGTGCCAGCTCGCCGGACAGGGTAGCGCCCCAGCATTTT. This translates into CASSPDRVAPQHF. The whole variable domain, remainder taken from reference TRBV18 and TRBJ1-5, is NAGVMQNPRHLVRRRGQEARLRCSPMKGHSHVYWYRQLPEEGLKFMVYLQKENIIDESGMPKERFSAEFPKEGPSILRIQQVVRGDSAAYFCASSPDRVAPQHFGDGTRLSIL.

This chain uses TRBV7-3 with TRBJ1-5; 10 bases map to TRBD1. Germline V CDR1 and CDR2: SGHTA, FQGTGA. V trimming: 4 bases; J trimming: 4 bases; junction bases outside the gene matches: 7. This CDR3 has 16 residues. The CDR3 DNA follows: TGTGCCAGCAGCTCGGGGAGACAGGGGGCGAATCAGCCCCAGCATTTT. It translates to CASSSGRQGANQPQHF.

The V and J genes are TRBV19 and TRBJ1-5; D not resolved. The CDR3 loop spans 13 amino acids. Germline-derived CDR1 and CDR2 are LNHDA and SQIVND (reference sequence). V shed 7 bases and J shed 7 bases, with 14 bases lying between them. This CDR3 reads CASNPKARQPQHF. The CDR3 DNA reads TGTGCCAGTAACCCGAAAGCGAGACAGCCCCAGCATTTT.

This chain joins TRBV19 and TRBJ2-5; D unresolved. Germline V gene lookup returns CDR1 LNHDA and CDR2 SQIVND (reference sequence). The CDR3 has 14 amino acids. Trimming took off 4 bases at V and 4 bases at J, with 13 bases between the two ends. The CDR3 region has the DNA TGTGCCAGTAGTAGTAGAGGTAGGCTAGAGACCCAGTACTTC. Amino acids: CASSSRGRLETQYF.

The chain couples TRBV4-3 to TRBJ1-2; the D is unclear. CDR3 length: 15 amino acids. The germline V gene has CDR1 LGHNA and CDR2 YSLEER. V lost 0 bases and J 4 bases, leaving 12 bases between the germline ends. The CDR3 region has the DNA TGCGCCAGCAGCCAAGATCTGGGCAGCTCCTATGGCTACACCTTC. This sequence encodes CASSQDLGSSYGYTF.

This clone has just one count. CDR3 coding DNA: TGTGCCAGCAGGTCCGTCCGGGACACTGAAGCTTTCTTT. This sequence encodes CASRSVRDTEAFF. The rearrangement links TRBV6-6 to TRBJ1-1; no clear D. The germline V gene encodes CDR1 MNHNY and CDR2 SVGAGI (reference sequence). Trimming removed 6 bases at V and 3 bases at J, with 11 bases between. CDR3 size: 13 residues.

The chain combines TRBV19 with TRBJ1-3, with D maybe TRBD1 (5 bases). V lost 10 bases and J 9 bases, leaving 25 bases between the germline ends. Germline assignment: CDR1 LNHDA and CDR2 SQIVND (reference sequence). The CDR3 sequence is 15 residues long. CDR3 sequence reads: CATIGGGGWRRTIYF. The CDR3 DNA sequence: TGTGCCACCATCGGGGGGGGAGGATGGCGGCGCACCATATATTTT.

The chain carries TRBV18 and TRBJ1-2; 9 bases agree with TRBD1. CDR1 and CDR2 from the germline V gene are KGHSH and LQKENI. This CDR3 spans 15 amino acids. Unmatched junction bases numbered 5, after V lost 3 bases and J lost 3 bases. In nucleotides, the CDR3 is TGTGCCAGCTCACCGGAACAGGGGGCAGACTATGGCTACACCTTC. Encoded protein: CASSPEQGADYGYTF.

This clone was observed once. The chain combines TRBV25-1 with TRBJ2-7, with TRBD2 identical over 9 bases. Germline CDR1 reads MGHDK; CDR2 reads SYGVNS. This CDR3 is built from 11 residues. Trimming at V came to 8 bases and at J to 4 bases, leaving 0 bases not matched to a gene. CDR3 sequence: CASAGGYEQYF. CDR3 DNA: TGTGCCAGCGCGGGGGGGTACGAGCAGTACTTC.

The chain employs TRBV7-9 and TRBJ2-7, with D uncertain. The CDR3 is 11 amino acids. Germline CDR1 is SEHNR and CDR2 is FQNEAQ (reference sequence). V was cut by 5 bases and J by 0 bases, with 2 bases left in between. CDR3 sequence: CASSNSYEQYF. The CDR3 nucleotides are TGTGCCAGCAGCAACTCCTACGAGCAGTACTTC. Using reference TRBV7-9 and TRBJ2-7 for the parts outside the CDR3, the full variable domain is DTGVSQNPRHKITKRGQNVTFRCDPISEHNRLYWYRQTLGQGPEFLTYFQNEAQLEKSRLLSDRFSAERPKGSFSTLEIQRTEQGDSAMYLCASSNSYEQYFGPGTRLTVT.

The J gene is TRBJ2-7, the V gene TRBV9, with D possibly TRBD1 on 5 matching bases. V shed 2 bases and J shed 3 bases, with 15 bases lying between them. This CDR3 comprises 15 residues. CDR1 is SGDLS, CDR2 YYNGEE, per germline. The CDR3 sequence: CASSVGLGANYEQYF. In DNA form, the CDR3 reads TGTGCCAGCAGCGTGGGCCTTGGGGCCAACTACGAGCAGTACTTC.

This clone was picked up one time. The chain recombines TRBV11-3 with TRBJ2-1; D is unresolved. The CDR3 totals 13 residues. The ends were cut back, 2 bases at V and 10 bases at J, with 12 bases in the middle. The germline V gene encodes CDR1 SGHNT and CDR2 YENEEA. DNA for the CDR3: TGTGCCAGCAGCTTAAATAGTGCCGCGGAGCAGTTCTTC. Protein product: CASSLNSAAEQFF.

The rearrangement uses TRBV28 and TRBJ2-7, with 12 positions matching TRBD2. The trim removed 5 bases at V and 5 bases at J, leaving 4 bases unmatched. Germline CDR1 MDHEN, CDR2 SYDVKM. There are 14 residues in the CDR3. CDR3 region: CASSRLAGVHEQYF. CDR3 nucleotide sequence: TGTGCCAGCAGTCGACTAGCGGGGGTCCACGAGCAGTACTTC.

The chain has TRBV10-3 and TRBJ1-1, with 8 bases aligning to TRBD1. CDR3 size: 15 residues. J lost 3 bases, V lost 10 bases, and 13 bases had no gene match. The germline V gene encodes CDR1 ENHRY and CDR2 SYGVKD. The CDR3 here is CATLLVNRGDTEAFF. The DNA of the CDR3 is TGTGCCACCCTCCTCGTCAACAGGGGGGACACTGAAGCTTTCTTT.

V is TRBV27 and J is TRBJ2-5; 16 positions match TRBD2. CDR1 is MNHEY, CDR2 SMNVEV, per germline (reference sequence). This CDR3 region has 20 residues. The ends lost 2 bases at V and 5 bases at J; junction bases unmatched: 14. Here the CDR3 reads CASSLRPPGTSGGAGETQYF. DNA for the CDR3: TGTGCCAGCAGTTTACGTCCTCCCGGGACTAGCGGGGGGGCGGGGGAGACCCAGTACTTC.

This chain joins TRBV7-7 and TRBJ2-7; D is tentatively TRBD1 or TRBD2 (7 bases each). This CDR3 is built from 14 residues. V was cut by 3 bases and J by 6 bases, with 15 bases left in between. CDR1 is SSHAT and CDR2 is FNYEAQ in the germline V gene (reference sequence). CDR3 sequence: CASSFSGGASEQYF. CDR3 nucleotide sequence: TGTGCCAGCAGCTTCTCAGGGGGGGCCTCCGAGCAGTACTTC.

The gene calls are TRBV5-1 and TRBJ1-4; 7 bases map to TRBD1. The CDR3 runs 15 residues. V trimming: 4 bases; J trimming: 8 bases; junction bases outside the gene matches: 11. Germline CDR1 SGHRS, CDR2 YFSETQ. The CDR3 is CASSTSTGLGEKLFF. The CDR3 DNA sequence: TGCGCCAGCAGCACCTCGACAGGGTTGGGGGAAAAACTGTTTTTT.

The chain recombines TRBV14 with TRBJ1-1; D gene ambiguous. V was pared by 0 bases and J by 4 bases, with 9 bases between. Looked up from germline, CDR1 is SGHDN and CDR2 is FVKESK. This CDR3 is 14 amino acids long. The CDR3 DNA reads TGTGCCAGCAGCCAAGAGAGGGCTGCCACTGAAGCTTTCTTT. It yields the protein CASSQERAATEAFF.

The chain employs TRBV6-1 and TRBJ2-1; D is perhaps TRBD1 (6 bases). The CDR3 totals 16 residues. Germline V gene lookup returns CDR1 MNHNS and CDR2 SASEGT. Trimming took 2 bases from V and 5 from J, leaving 16 bases between them. The CDR3 DNA reads TGTGCCAGCAGTGAACTTCCAAGTGGGGGCAACAATGAGCAGTTCTTC. Encoded protein: CASSELPSGGNNEQFF.

The J gene is TRBJ1-6, the V gene TRBV7-2; unclear D gene. CDR3 size: 13 residues. The germline V and J ends were trimmed by 5 bases and 13 bases, with 15 bases remaining between them. Germline V lookup: CDR1 SGHTA, CDR2 FQGNSA. The DNA of the CDR3 is TGTGCCAGCAGCCCGGATTGGGGAAGGCCCCTCCACTTT. As protein: CASSPDWGRPLHF.

This CDR3 is CASSRETGRTQYF. CDR3 nucleotide sequence: TGTGCCAGCAGCAGAGAGACAGGGAGGACCCAGTACTTC. The chain joins TRBV21-1 to TRBJ2-5; the table assigns TRBD1, which was not confirmed against the DNA. TRBV21-1 is designated a pseudogene. The CDR3 runs to 13 residues.

The chain recombines TRBV18 with TRBJ2-2; D call uncertain. V was pared by 1 base and J by 5 bases, with 14 bases between. Germline values: CDR1 KGHSH, CDR2 LQKENI. This CDR3 spans 16 amino acids. The CDR3 is CASSPLSLYQTGELFF. The DNA for the CDR3 is TGTGCCAGCTCACCACTTTCCCTTTACCAGACCGGGGAGCTGTTTTTT.